These 17 T cell receptor beta chains share one sample of origin, sequenced in a study of identical twins. TCRdb independently ran MiXCR on the 5' RACE reads; one entry per CDR3 protein. Of 1,800,000 or so distinct CDR3 sequences in the sample, about 30% are singletons; the top ten hold 0.27%. Input material: cord blood. The receptors were gathered from a newborn girl in good health.

Only a few counts were recorded for this clonotype. The V gene is TRBV19, the J gene TRBJ2-5, with 12 bases aligning to TRBD2. Germline lookup yields CDR1 LNHDA and CDR2 SQIVND (reference sequence). With 5 bases clipped from V and 2 bases from J, the junction kept 9 bases outside the gene matches. The CDR3 consists of 17 residues. The DNA for the CDR3 is TGTGCCAGTAGTCCAAGCTCGACTAGCGGGGGACAAGAGACCCAGTACTTC. This gives the protein CASSPSSTSGGQETQYF.

This clonotype came up a few times. This chain links TRBV3-1 with TRBJ1-2, with D uncertain. Trimming stripped 3 bases from V and 6 bases from J, with 20 bases between. The germline CDR1 and CDR2 sequences are LGHDT and YNNKEL (reference sequence). CDR3 length: 16 residues. The DNA of the CDR3 is TGTGCCAGCAGCCAGATGCCTCCCAGGTCGGGAGATGGCTACACCTTC. It encodes CASSQMPPRSGDGYTF. Variable domain in full (rest from reference TRBV3-1 and TRBJ1-2): DTAVSQTPKYLVTQMGNDKSIKCEQNLGHDTMYWYKQDSKKFLKIMFSYNNKELIINETVPNRFSPKSPDKAHLNLHINSLELGDSAVYFCASSQMPPRSGDGYTFGSGTRLTVV.

This clonotype was detected only a few times. The chain combines TRBV28 with TRBJ2-1; 8 bases match TRBD2. Germline V gene data show CDR1 as MDHEN and CDR2 as SYDVKM. The ends lost 4 bases at V and 4 bases at J; junction bases unmatched: 12. The CDR3 runs to 17 residues. CDR3 in amino acids: CASSSPGLGGYYNEQFF. DNA of the CDR3: TGTGCCAGCAGTTCTCCGGGACTAGGGGGTTATTACAATGAGCAGTTCTTC.

This chain connects TRBV9 to TRBJ1-2; D gene ambiguous. Between the trimmed V and J ends, which lost 1 base and 4 bases, there was a span of 11 bases. The CDR3 is 14 amino acids. The germline V gene has CDR1 SGDLS and CDR2 YYNGEE. In nucleotides, the CDR3 is TGTGCCAGCAGCGTACTGGGAGGCCTCTATGGCTACACCTTC. Amino acids: CASSVLGGLYGYTF.

This clonotype has a single count. This chain uses TRBV20-1 with TRBJ2-7, with D possibly being TRBD1 (7 bases). CDR1 and CDR2 from the germline V gene are DFQATT and SNEGSKA (reference sequence). Trimming stripped 5 bases from V and 7 bases from J, with 24 bases between. The length of the CDR3 is 15 residues. For the CDR3, the DNA is TGCAGTGCTCCTATGCGGCAGGGGGGATACAATGAGCAGTACTTC. It codes for CSAPMRQGGYNEQYF.

Of note for this clonotype: Just one base apart from a much larger clone, this may be a read error. The V gene is TRBV21-1, the J gene TRBJ2-4; TRBD1 is taken as the D call from the table, unchecked against the DNA. The end of the DNA is better explained by TRBJ2-7, so the J call may be wrong. TRBV21-1 represents a pseudogene. CDR3 size: 15 residues. CDR3: CASSYRDRVGLEQYF. In DNA form, the CDR3 reads TGTGCCAGCAGCTACCGGGACAGGGTAGGGCTCGAGCAGTACTTC.

In this sample, this clonotype turned up a few times. CDR3 in amino acids: CASLKTSQETQYF. In nucleotides, the CDR3 is TGTGCCAGCCTTAAAACCAGCCAAGAGACCCAGTACTTC. The gene calls are TRBV6-1 and TRBJ2-5, with D unresolved. V dropped 8 bases and J dropped 1 base, with 11 bases sitting between them. Per the germline V gene, CDR1 is MNHNS and CDR2 is SASEGT. The CDR3 runs to 13 residues.

There are many counts of this clonotype. An end of the junction does not agree with germline; a read error may underlie this. The V and J genes are TRBV12-3 or TRBV12-4 and TRBJ2-1, with 7 bases that match TRBD1. The DNA end is more similar to TRBJ2-7, so the J call may be wrong. This CDR3 is 15 amino acids long. The CDR3 protein is CASSLGDSSYNEQYF. The CDR3 DNA is TGCGCCAGCAGCTTGGGGGACAGCTCCTACAATGAGCAGTACTTC.

The chain has TRBV29-1 and TRBJ1-2; 8 bases line up with TRBD1. Germline V gene sequence: CDR1 SQVTM, CDR2 ANQGSEA. Trimming removed 4 bases from V and 6 bases from J; junction bases left unmatched: 10. The CDR3 is 14 residues long. CDR3 sequence reads: CSVGVRTGSHGYTF. The CDR3 DNA sequence: TGCAGCGTTGGCGTAAGGACAGGGAGCCATGGCTACACCTTC.

The rearrangement joins TRBV6-2 or TRBV6-3 to TRBJ2-7, with 7 bases aligning to TRBD2. Germline loops: CDR1 MNHEY, CDR2 SVGEGT. There are 16 residues in the CDR3. Trimming took 0 bases from V and 2 from J; bases not matched to a gene: 7. CDR3 sequence: CASSYSEASGPYEQYF. In DNA form, the CDR3 reads TGTGCCAGCAGTTACTCTGAGGCTAGCGGACCCTACGAGCAGTACTTC.

This clonotype was detected only a few times. The chain uses TRBV12-3 or TRBV12-4 and TRBJ1-2; D is unclear. CDR3 length: 14 residues. V was cut by 5 bases and J by 2 bases, with 12 bases left in between. CDR3 nucleotide sequence: TGTGCCAGCAGTCCCCTTCCGGAGAACTATGGCTACACCTTC. Protein product: CASSPLPENYGYTF.

The chain uses TRBV24-1 and TRBJ2-6; no firm D call. V shed 0 bases and J shed 0 bases, with 5 bases lying between them. This CDR3 region has 16 residues. Germline V gene data show CDR1 as KGHDR and CDR2 as SFDVKD. CDR3 coding DNA: TGTGCCACCAGTGATTTGCAGAGCTCTGGGGCCAACGTCCTGACTTTC. Translated: CATSDLQSSGANVLTF.

The chain is built from TRBV29-1 and TRBJ2-1; D gene uncertain. Per the germline V gene, CDR1 is SQVTM and CDR2 is ANQGSEA. The CDR3 consists of 11 residues. V lost 5 bases and J 8 bases, leaving 10 bases between the germline ends. The CDR3 loop reads CSVRPTYEQFF. CDR3 DNA sequence: TGCAGCGTTCGCCCGACCTATGAGCAGTTCTTC.

The chain is built from TRBV6-1 and TRBJ2-1; 7 bases match TRBD1. Germline values: CDR1 MNHNS, CDR2 SASEGT. V was clipped by 6 bases and J by 4 bases; unmatched bases: 9. CDR3 size: 15 residues. CDR3 DNA: TGTGCCAGCAGCGCGGACAGGCCCTCTTACAATGAGCAGTTCTTC. Translated, it gives CASSADRPSYNEQFF.

The rearrangement joins TRBV6-1 to TRBJ1-5; D is uncertain. The CDR3 totals 15 residues. CDR1 is MNHNS, CDR2 SASEGT, per germline. Trimming removed 0 bases from V and 7 bases from J, with 13 bases in between. The CDR3 loop is CASSEAQRVLQPQHF. In nucleotides, the CDR3 is TGTGCCAGCAGTGAAGCGCAGAGGGTTTTGCAGCCCCAGCATTTT.

In nucleotides, the CDR3 is TGTGCCAGCAGCGGGGGCCTCCTCGGGCTTCTTGCGGGAGTATCCTACAATGAGCAGTTCTTC. Its protein is CASSGGLLGLLAGVSYNEQFF. This sequence joins TRBV11-1 and TRBJ2-1; a possible D gene is TRBD2 (7 bases). V was trimmed by 5 bases and J by 1 base, leaving 30 bases between them. The CDR3 consists of 21 residues. Germline V gives CDR1 SGHAT, CDR2 FQDESV (reference sequence).

A few counts support this clonotype. The chain carries TRBV4-1 and TRBJ1-5; D not resolved. Trimming took 1 base from V and 2 from J, leaving 9 bases between them. The CDR3 covers 15 residues. Germline CDR1 is MGHRA and CDR2 is YSYEKL. DNA of the CDR3: TGCGCCAGCAGCCAAGGAGGGTGGGGCAATCAGCCCCAGCATTTT. It yields the protein CASSQGGWGNQPQHF.